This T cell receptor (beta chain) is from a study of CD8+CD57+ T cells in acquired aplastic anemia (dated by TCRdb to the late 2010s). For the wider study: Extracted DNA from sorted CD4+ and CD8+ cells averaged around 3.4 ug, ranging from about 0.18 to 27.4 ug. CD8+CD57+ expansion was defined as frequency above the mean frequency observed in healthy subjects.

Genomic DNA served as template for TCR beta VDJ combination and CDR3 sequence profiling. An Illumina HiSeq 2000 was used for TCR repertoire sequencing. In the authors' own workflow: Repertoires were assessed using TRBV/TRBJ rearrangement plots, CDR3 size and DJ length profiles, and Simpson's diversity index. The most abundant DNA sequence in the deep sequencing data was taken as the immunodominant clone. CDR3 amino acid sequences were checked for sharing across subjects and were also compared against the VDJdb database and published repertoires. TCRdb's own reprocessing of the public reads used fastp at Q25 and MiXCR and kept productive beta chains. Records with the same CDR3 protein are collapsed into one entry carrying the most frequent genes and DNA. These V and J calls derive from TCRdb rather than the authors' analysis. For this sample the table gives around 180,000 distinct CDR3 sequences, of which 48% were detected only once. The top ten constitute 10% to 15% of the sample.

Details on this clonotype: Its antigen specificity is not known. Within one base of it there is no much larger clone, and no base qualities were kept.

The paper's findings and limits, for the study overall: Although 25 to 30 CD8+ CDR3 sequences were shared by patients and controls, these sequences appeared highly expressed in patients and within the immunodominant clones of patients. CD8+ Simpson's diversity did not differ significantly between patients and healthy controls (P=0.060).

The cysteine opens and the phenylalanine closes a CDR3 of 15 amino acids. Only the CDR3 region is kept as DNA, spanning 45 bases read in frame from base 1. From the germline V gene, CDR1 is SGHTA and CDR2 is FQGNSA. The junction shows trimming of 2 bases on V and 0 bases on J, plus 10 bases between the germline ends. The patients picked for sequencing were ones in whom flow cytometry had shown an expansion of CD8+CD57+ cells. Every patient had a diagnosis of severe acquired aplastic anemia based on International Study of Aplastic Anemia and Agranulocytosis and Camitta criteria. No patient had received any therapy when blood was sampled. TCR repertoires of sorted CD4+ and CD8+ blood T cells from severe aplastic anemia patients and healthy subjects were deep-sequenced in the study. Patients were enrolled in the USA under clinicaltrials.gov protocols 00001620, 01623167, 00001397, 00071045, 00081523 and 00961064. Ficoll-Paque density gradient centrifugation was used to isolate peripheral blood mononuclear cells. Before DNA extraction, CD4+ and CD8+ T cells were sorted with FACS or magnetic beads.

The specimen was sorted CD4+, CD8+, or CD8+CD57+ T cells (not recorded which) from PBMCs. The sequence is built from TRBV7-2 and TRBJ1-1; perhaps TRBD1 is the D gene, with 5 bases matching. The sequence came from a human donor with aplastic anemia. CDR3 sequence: CASSLQGDLNTEAFF. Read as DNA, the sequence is TGTGCCAGCAGCTTACAGGGCGACCTGAACACTGAAGCTTTCTTT.